Presented here are 20 T cell receptor beta chains from one specimen sequenced in a study of response to subunit inactivated influenza vaccine (dated by TCRdb to 2016 to 2018). Receptor amplification or capture employed RT-PCR. This sample was sequenced with an Illumina HiSeq 2500. The public reads were reprocessed in TCRdb via fastp at Q25 and MiXCR, keeping in-frame beta chains. Records with the same CDR3 protein are collapsed into one entry carrying the most frequent genes and DNA. The sample table records about 300,000 distinct CDR3 sequences; 20% to 25% of these occur just once. The ten biggest clones cover approximately 10% of the sample. Sequencing used PBMCs from blood, obtained about 20 months after vaccination. The receptors originated from a man between 50 and 75 years old who received an inactivated influenza vaccine. Donor details come from another sample of the same person, matched by shared clones.

The rearrangement uses TRBV5-1 and TRBJ2-1; D might be TRBD2 (6 bases). Germline V lookup: CDR1 SGHRS, CDR2 YFSETQ. V dropped 2 bases and J dropped 7 bases, with 19 bases sitting between them. This CDR3 spans 16 amino acids. DNA of the CDR3: TGCGCCAGCAGCTTCCCGGACGGGCGGGGACTGAATGAGCAGTTCTTC. It yields the protein CASSFPDGRGLNEQFF. Full variable domain (missing parts from reference TRBV5-1 and TRBJ2-1): KAGVTQTPRYLIKTRGQQVTLSCSPISGHRSVSWYQQTPGQGLQFLFEYFSETQRNKGNFPGRFSGRQFSNSRSEMNVSTLELGDSALYLCASSFPDGRGLNEQFFGPGTRLTVL.

With respect to this clonotype: One end of the junction fails to match germline, which may point to a read error. The chain has TRBV7-2 and TRBJ1-2, with TRBD1 matching 7 bases. Germline CDR1 reads SGHTA; CDR2 reads FQGNSA. The CDR3 totals 15 residues. Here the CDR3 DNA reads TGTGTCAGCAGCTCTCCGGGGAGGGGGCAGGATGGCTACACCTTC. Its translation: CVSSSPGRGQDGYTF.

At least ten counts were recorded for this clonotype. The rearrangement uses TRBV5-1 and TRBJ1-5, with D perhaps TRBD1 (6 bases). V lost 4 bases to trimming and J lost 4 bases, with 15 bases between them. Germline lookup yields CDR1 SGHRS and CDR2 YFSETQ. The CDR3 has 15 amino acids. DNA for the CDR3: TGCGCCAGCAGCGATGGGACAAATCCGAATCAGCCCCAGCATTTT. Translated, it gives CASSDGTNPNQPQHF. The full variable domain, completed using reference TRBV5-1 and TRBJ1-5, is KAGVTQTPRYLIKTRGQQVTLSCSPISGHRSVSWYQQTPGQGLQFLFEYFSETQRNKGNFPGRFSGRQFSNSRSEMNVSTLELGDSALYLCASSDGTNPNQPQHFGDGTRLSIL.

This clonotype came up a few times. The chain couples TRBV6-2 or TRBV6-3 to TRBJ1-5; D might be TRBD1 (6 bases). Trimming took 10 bases from V and 0 from J, leaving 25 bases between them. The CDR3 sequence is 18 residues long. Germline lookup yields CDR1 MNHEY and CDR2 SVGEGT. CDR3 coding DNA: TGTGCCACGCGACCAGGGGACACTCTCCTATATAGCAATCAGCCCCAGCATTTT. This codes for CATRPGDTLLYSNQPQHF.

The chain recombines TRBV12-3 or TRBV12-4 with TRBJ1-5; D is unclear. The CDR3 spans 13 residues. V lost 7 bases and J lost 9, with 16 bases in between. The chain's CDR3 is CASTPGWNVPQHF. In DNA, the CDR3 is TGTGCCAGCACCCCCGGTTGGAATGTGCCCCAGCATTTT.

In this sample, this clonotype turned up a few times. The chain carries TRBV4-1 and TRBJ2-7; the D is unclear. Trimming stripped 1 base from V and 3 bases from J, with 7 bases between. The CDR3 has 13 residues. The germline gives CDR1 MGHRA, CDR2 YSYEKL. In DNA, the CDR3 is TGCGCCAGCAGCCAAGGGAACTTCTACGAGCAGTACTTC. It specifies CASSQGNFYEQYF.

The rearrangement links TRBV18 to TRBJ2-1, with 12 bases aligning to TRBD2. V shed 6 bases and J 5 bases; nucleotides not matched to a gene: 8. From germline, CDR1 is KGHSH and CDR2 LQKENI. The CDR3 loop spans 16 amino acids. The CDR3 is CASSPTLAGGNNEQFF. As DNA, the CDR3 is TGTGCCAGCTCGCCAACACTAGCGGGGGGAAACAATGAGCAGTTCTTC.

The V call is TRBV7-6, the J call TRBJ2-2; D unresolved. CDR1 and CDR2 from the germline V gene are SGHVS and FNYEAQ. CDR3 length: 13 amino acids. The V gene lost 4 bases and the J gene lost 4 bases, with 7 bases spanning the gap. DNA for the CDR3: TGTGCCAGCAGCTCTCGGGCCACCGGGGAGCTGTTTTTT. Its protein is CASSSRATGELFF.

As for this clonotype: A clone one base away is much larger, so this may be a read error. The genes are TRBV12-3 or TRBV12-4 and TRBJ1-2; possible D gene TRBD1, 6 bases. V lost 5 bases and J 7 bases, leaving 17 bases between the germline ends. The CDR3 runs 14 residues. DNA of the CDR3: TGTGCCAGCAGTCCCAGGGAAGGGGGTGCTGGCTACACCTTC. Protein product: CASSPREGGAGYTF.

The chain uses TRBV12-3 or TRBV12-4 and TRBJ1-1; possibly TRBD1 for D (6 bases). The V end was cut by 3 bases, the J end by 10 bases, with 9 bases between. The CDR3 sequence is 11 residues long. The CDR3 reads CASSLTGRAFF. The CDR3, as DNA: TGTGCCAGCAGTTTGACAGGAAGAGCTTTCTTT.

The chain couples TRBV29-1 to TRBJ2-7, with TRBD2 as a possible D gene (6 bases). Between the trimmed V and J ends, which lost 5 bases and 7 bases, there was a span of 15 bases. Germline CDR1 reads SQVTM; CDR2 reads ANQGSEA. The CDR3 totals 12 residues. The chain's CDR3 is CSVRLMGGEQYF. DNA of the CDR3: TGCAGCGTTAGATTAATGGGAGGAGAGCAGTACTTC.

This clonotype occurred once. This chain uses TRBV20-1 with TRBJ2-3, with TRBD2 as a possible D gene (5 bases). The CDR3 is 12 amino acids. Germline assignment: CDR1 DFQATT and CDR2 SNEGSKA (reference sequence). Trimming took off 8 bases at V and 6 bases at J, with 15 bases between the two ends. CDR3 nucleotide sequence: TGCAGTTGCGCTAGCTCTGCGGATACGCAGTATTTT. Its protein is CSCASSADTQYF.

The V and J genes are TRBV28 and TRBJ1-4; D is unresolved. This CDR3 contains 14 residues. Trimming cost V 6 bases and J 8 bases, with 16 bases left between them. The V gene's germline CDR1 is MDHEN and CDR2 SYDVKM. The CDR3 is CASSLGSLGEKLFF. The CDR3 bases are TGTGCCAGCAGCCTGGGGAGCCTAGGCGAAAAACTGTTTTTT.

This clonotype was observed many times. This rearrangement joins TRBV6-1 to TRBJ1-1; a possible D gene is TRBD1 (5 bases). This CDR3 region has 14 residues. The V gene lost 4 bases and the J gene lost 1 base, with 10 bases spanning the gap. Germline V lookup: CDR1 MNHNS, CDR2 SASEGT. The chain's CDR3 is CASSVYRWNTEAFF. In DNA, the CDR3 is TGTGCCAGCAGTGTTTACAGGTGGAACACTGAAGCTTTCTTT.

This clonotype turned up a few times. The V call is TRBV2, the J call TRBJ2-2, with D perhaps TRBD1 or TRBD2 (6 bases each). V shed 7 bases and J shed 5 bases, with 17 bases lying between them. This CDR3 is 15 amino acids long. Germline V CDR1 and CDR2: SNHLY, FYNNEI. CDR3 nucleotides: TGTGCCAGCACTCGGGGGCCAGCAGGGACCGGGGAGCTGTTTTTT. Protein product: CASTRGPAGTGELFF.

This clonotype was seen only a few times. The CDR3 region has the DNA TGCAGTGCTAGACTAGAGACCCAGTACTTC. Translation gives CSARLETQYF. V and J are TRBV20-1 and TRBJ2-5; D uncertain. The CDR3 extends over 10 amino acids. V shed 2 bases and J shed 4 bases, with 2 bases lying between them. In germline, CDR1 is DFQATT, CDR2 SNEGSKA (reference sequence).

As regards this clonotype: The junction shows a germline mismatch at one end, possibly a read error. J is TRBJ1-2 and V is TRBV7-9, with D unresolved. Germline CDR1 is SEHNR and CDR2 is FQNEAQ (reference sequence). The CDR3 spans 12 residues. The CDR3 reads CASSLGNYDYTF. CDR3 bases: TGTGCCAGCAGCTTAGGCAACTATGACTACACCTTC.

The V call is TRBV3-1, the J call TRBJ1-2, with D perhaps TRBD1 (5 bases). V lost 4 bases and J lost 0, with 12 bases in between. This CDR3 region has 15 residues. Germline V CDR1 and CDR2: LGHDT, YNNKEL (reference sequence). The CDR3 spells CASSPDSGANYGYTF. The CDR3 nucleotides are TGTGCCAGCAGCCCTGACAGCGGAGCTAACTATGGCTACACCTTC.

This clonotype was seen a handful of times. J is TRBJ1-5 and V is TRBV12-3 or TRBV12-4; D is possibly TRBD1 (5 bases). V was shortened by 3 bases and J by 1 base, with 10 bases between the two germline ends. CDR3 length: 15 amino acids. The DNA of the CDR3 is TGTGCCAGCAGTTTTCGGGGCCAGAGCAATCAGCCCCAGCATTTT. This gives the protein CASSFRGQSNQPQHF.

This clonotype showed up just a few times. V and J are TRBV5-1 and TRBJ1-4; 7 bases fit TRBD1. CDR3 length equals 16 residues. V gave up 2 bases and J gave up 2 bases; unmatched junction bases: 6. Germline CDR1 is SGHRS and CDR2 is YFSETQ. Written as DNA, the CDR3 is TGCGCCAGCAGCTTTAGTCCGACAGGGACTAATGAAAAACTGTTTTTT. The encoded protein is CASSFSPTGTNEKLFF.